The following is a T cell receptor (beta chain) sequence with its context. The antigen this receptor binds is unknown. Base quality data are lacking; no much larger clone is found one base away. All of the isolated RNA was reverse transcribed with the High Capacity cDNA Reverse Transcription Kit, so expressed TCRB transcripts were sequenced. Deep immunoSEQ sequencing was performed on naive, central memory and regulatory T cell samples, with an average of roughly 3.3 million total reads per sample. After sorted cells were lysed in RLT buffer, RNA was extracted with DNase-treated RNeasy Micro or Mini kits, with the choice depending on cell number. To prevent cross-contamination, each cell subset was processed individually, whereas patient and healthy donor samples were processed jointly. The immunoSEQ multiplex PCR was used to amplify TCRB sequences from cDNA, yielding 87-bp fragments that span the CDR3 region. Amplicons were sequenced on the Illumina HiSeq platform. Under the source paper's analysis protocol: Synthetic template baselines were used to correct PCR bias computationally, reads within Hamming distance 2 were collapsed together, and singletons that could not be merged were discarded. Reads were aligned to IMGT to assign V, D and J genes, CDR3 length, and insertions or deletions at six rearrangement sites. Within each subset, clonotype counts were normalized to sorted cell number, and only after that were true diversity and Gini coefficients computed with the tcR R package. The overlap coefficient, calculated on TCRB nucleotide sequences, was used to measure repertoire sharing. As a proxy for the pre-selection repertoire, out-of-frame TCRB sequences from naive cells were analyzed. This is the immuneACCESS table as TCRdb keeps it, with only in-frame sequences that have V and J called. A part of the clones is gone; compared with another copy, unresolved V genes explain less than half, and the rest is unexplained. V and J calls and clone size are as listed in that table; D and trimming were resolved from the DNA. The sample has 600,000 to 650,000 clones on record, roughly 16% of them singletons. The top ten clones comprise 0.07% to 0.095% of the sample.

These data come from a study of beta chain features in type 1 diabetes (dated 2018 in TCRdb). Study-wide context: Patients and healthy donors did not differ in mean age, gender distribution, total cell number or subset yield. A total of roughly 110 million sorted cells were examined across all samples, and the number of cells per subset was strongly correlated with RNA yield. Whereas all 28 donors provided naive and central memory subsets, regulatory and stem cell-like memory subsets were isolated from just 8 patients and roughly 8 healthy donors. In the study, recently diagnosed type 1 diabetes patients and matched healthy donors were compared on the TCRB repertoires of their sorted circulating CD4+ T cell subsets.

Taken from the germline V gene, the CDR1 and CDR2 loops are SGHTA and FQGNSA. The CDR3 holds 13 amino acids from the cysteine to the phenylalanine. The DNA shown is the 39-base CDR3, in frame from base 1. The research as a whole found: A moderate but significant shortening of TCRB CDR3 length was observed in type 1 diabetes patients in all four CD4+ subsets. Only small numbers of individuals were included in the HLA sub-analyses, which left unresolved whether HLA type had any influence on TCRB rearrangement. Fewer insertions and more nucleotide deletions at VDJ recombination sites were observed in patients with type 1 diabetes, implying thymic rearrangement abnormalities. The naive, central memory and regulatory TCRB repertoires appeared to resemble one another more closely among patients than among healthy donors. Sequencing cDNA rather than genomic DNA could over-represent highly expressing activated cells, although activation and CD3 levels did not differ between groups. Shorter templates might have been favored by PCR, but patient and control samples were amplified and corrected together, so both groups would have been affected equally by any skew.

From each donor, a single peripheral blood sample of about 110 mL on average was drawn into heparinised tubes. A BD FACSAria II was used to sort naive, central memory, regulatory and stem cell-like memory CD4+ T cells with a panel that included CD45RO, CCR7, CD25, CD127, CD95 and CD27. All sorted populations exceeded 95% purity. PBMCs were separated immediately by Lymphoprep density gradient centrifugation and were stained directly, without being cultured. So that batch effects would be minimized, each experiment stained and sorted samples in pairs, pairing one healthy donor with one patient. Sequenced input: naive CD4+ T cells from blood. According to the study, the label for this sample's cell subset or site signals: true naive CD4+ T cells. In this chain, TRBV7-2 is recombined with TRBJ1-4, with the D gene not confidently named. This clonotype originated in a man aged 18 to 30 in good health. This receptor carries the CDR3 CGTAPDPREKLFF. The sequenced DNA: TGTGGAACCGCGCCGGACCCTCGGGAAAAACTGTTTTTT.